This is a list of T cell receptor beta chains from one sample in a study of T cells in Graves' hyperthyroidism and ophthalmopathy. A single record per CDR3 protein comes from TCRdb applying MiXCR to the multiplex PCR reads. The sample lists around 700,000 distinct CDR3 sequences, around 19% occurring once. Specimen: blood. The receptors derive from a woman aged 45 to 65 with Graves' hyperthyroidism that later progressed to Graves' ophthalmopathy. The CDR3 runs from the conserved cysteine through the conserved F or W. The D gene is left open where the match is weak. Clone size appears in some rows only: once, few, many, or a class for an expanded clone.

v_call: TRBV7-3
j_call: TRBJ2-2
clone_size: few
d_call: -
cdr3_aa: CASSLGPTAGELFF
cdr3_nt: TGTGCCAGCAGCTTAGGCCCAACAGCCGGGGAGCTGTTTTTT

v_call: TRBV12-3/TRBV12-4
j_call: TRBJ2-2
clone_size: few
d_call: TRBD1
cdr3_aa: CASRVTGEKVGELFF
cdr3_nt: TGTGCCAGCAGGGTAACAGGGGAAAAGGTTGGGGAGCTGTTTTTT

v_call: TRBV6-1
j_call: TRBJ1-2
clone_size: -
d_call: TRBD1
cdr3_aa: CASSTGQGAFGYTF
cdr3_nt: TGTGCCAGCAGTACGGGACAGGGGGCTTTTGGCTACACCTTC

v_call: TRBV29-1
j_call: TRBJ2-7
clone_size: few
d_call: -
cdr3_aa: CSVYGGGTGDTYEQYF
cdr3_nt: TGCAGCGTCTACGGCGGGGGGACAGGCGATACCTACGAGCAGTACTTC

v_call: TRBV5-1
j_call: TRBJ2-1
clone_size: many
d_call: -
cdr3_aa: CASSSRANNEQFF
cdr3_nt: TGCGCCAGCAGCTCTAGGGCTAACAATGAGCAGTTCTTC

v_call: TRBV20-1
j_call: TRBJ1-1
clone_size: -
d_call: -
cdr3_aa: CSASTGRDMNTEAFF
cdr3_nt: TGCAGTGCTAGCACGGGACGGGATATGAACACTGAAGCTTTCTTT

v_call: TRBV11-2
j_call: TRBJ2-5
clone_size: many
d_call: TRBD2
cdr3_aa: CASALLAGGPLETQYF
cdr3_nt: TGTGCCAGCGCCTTACTAGCGGGGGGGCCTTTGGAGACCCAGTACTTC

v_call: TRBV12-3/TRBV12-4
j_call: TRBJ2-1
clone_size: few
d_call: TRBD2
cdr3_aa: CASSFSAGGGVYNEQFF
cdr3_nt: TGTGCCAGCAGTTTTTCCGCGGGGGGAGGTGTGTACAATGAGCAGTTCTTC

v_call: TRBV6-1
j_call: TRBJ2-7
clone_size: -
d_call: TRBD1
cdr3_aa: CASTQDRGYEQYF
cdr3_nt: TGTGCCAGCACCCAGGACAGGGGCTACGAGCAGTACTTC

v_call: TRBV12-3/TRBV12-4
j_call: TRBJ2-1
clone_size: -
d_call: -
cdr3_aa: CASSWTKNNEQFF
cdr3_nt: TGTGCCAGCAGCTGGACTAAAAACAATGAGCAGTTCTTC

v_call: TRBV20-1
j_call: TRBJ1-2
clone_size: -
d_call: TRBD1
cdr3_aa: CSADPGTGNYGYTF
cdr3_nt: TGCAGTGCGGATCCCGGGACAGGGAACTATGGCTACACCTTC

v_call: TRBV5-1
j_call: TRBJ2-1
clone_size: few
d_call: -
cdr3_aa: CASSKDVKPSYNEQFF
cdr3_nt: TGCGCCAGCAGCAAGGACGTCAAACCCTCCTACAATGAGCAGTTCTTC

v_call: TRBV12-3/TRBV12-4
j_call: TRBJ2-7
clone_size: once
d_call: TRBD1
cdr3_aa: CASSFAGGFYEQYF
cdr3_nt: TGTGCCAGCAGTTTTGCAGGGGGCTTCTACGAGCAGTACTTC

v_call: TRBV2
j_call: TRBJ2-4
clone_size: -
d_call: -
cdr3_aa: CASSAPRTPGEKNIQYF
cdr3_nt: TGTGCCAGCAGTGCACCACGGACTCCCGGCGAAAAAAACATTCAGTACTTC

v_call: TRBV6-1
j_call: TRBJ2-3
clone_size: many
d_call: -
cdr3_aa: CASSSPGTDTQYF
cdr3_nt: TGTGCCAGCAGTTCGCCGGGAACGGATACGCAGTATTTT

v_call: TRBV4-1
j_call: TRBJ1-5
clone_size: -
d_call: TRBD1
cdr3_aa: CASSQGGQGKYSNQPQHF
cdr3_nt: TGCGCCAGCAGCCAAGGAGGACAGGGAAAATATAGCAATCAGCCCCAGCATTTT

v_call: TRBV9
j_call: TRBJ2-3
clone_size: -
d_call: -
cdr3_aa: CASSVLNGRNTQYF
cdr3_nt: TGTGCCAGCAGCGTATTAAACGGACGGAATACGCAGTATTTT

v_call: TRBV6-2/TRBV6-3
j_call: TRBJ2-2
clone_size: few
d_call: -
cdr3_aa: CASTRTSHTGELFF
cdr3_nt: TGTGCCAGCACTCGGACAAGTCACACCGGGGAGCTGTTTTTT